A selection of T cell receptor beta chains follows, all from one sample in a study of cytomegalovirus exposure and HLA in healthy donors. Clones were sequenced by immunoSEQ multiplex PCR, and TCRdb holds only the in-frame ones, with some missing. The sample shows around 140,000 clones, around 77% of them seen only once. The sequenced material came from PBMCs. Source of these receptors: a male donor in good health and CMV-seropositive. The CDR3 runs from the conserved cysteine through the conserved F or W. D genes are given only for firm matches. Clone size appears in some rows only: once, few, many, or a class for an expanded clone.

>NA|TRBJ2-1|NA|14|TRBV2
CASSNRVTGDEQFF
TGTGCCAGCAGTAACAGGGTTACTGGGGATGAGCAGTTCTTC
>NA|TRBJ1-2|NA|15|TRBV6-5
CASSFQGGNYYGYTF
TGTGCCAGCAGTTTTCAGGGCGGTAACTACTATGGCTACACCTTC
>TRBD1|TRBJ2-3|NA|13|TRBV19
CASKGADTDTQYF
TGTGCCAGTAAGGGGGCCGACACAGATACGCAGTATTTT
>TRBD2|TRBJ2-3|NA|16|TRBV5-6
CASSHRGGGATDTQYF
TGTGCCAGCAGCCATCGGGGCGGGGGGGCGACAGATACGCAGTATTTT
>NA|TRBJ2-1|few|16|TRBV11-2
CASSPLFALGRNEQFF
TGTGCCAGCAGCCCTCTGTTTGCCCTCGGTCGGAATGAGCAGTTCTTC
>TRBD1|TRBJ1-3|NA|15|TRBV2
CASSADRDPGNTIYF
TGTGCCAGCAGTGCTGACAGGGATCCTGGAAACACCATATATTTT
>TRBD1|TRBJ1-2|NA|14|TRBV19
CASSPQGASYGYTF
TGTGCCAGTAGTCCACAGGGGGCGAGCTATGGCTACACCTTC
>NA|TRBJ2-7|once|14|TRBV30
CAWSHRTEALEQYF
TGTGCCTGGAGCCACCGGACAGAGGCCCTCGAGCAGTACTTC
>TRBD2|TRBJ2-7|NA|15|TRBV5-1
CASSFGLAGSYEQYF
TGCGCCAGCAGCTTCGGACTAGCGGGGTCCTACGAGCAGTACTTC
>NA|TRBJ1-4|NA|14|TRBV7-2
CASSRTGMNEKLFF
TGTGCCAGCAGTCGTACAGGGATGAATGAAAAACTGTTTTTT
>NA|TRBJ2-2|NA|11|TRBV20-1
CSVKNTGELFF
TGCAGTGTCAAGAACACCGGGGAGCTGTTTTTT
>TRBD2|TRBJ2-7|NA|16|TRBV28
CASRSHGLAVSYEQYF
TGTGCCAGTCGTTCCCACGGACTAGCGGTCTCCTACGAGCAGTACTTC
>NA|TRBJ1-3|NA|16|TRBV15
CATSRAGGGTGNTIYF
TGTGCCACCAGCAGAGCCGGCGGAGGGACCGGAAACACCATATATTTT
>TRBD1|TRBJ1-5|NA|17|TRBV27
CASSPQVGQGGSQPQHF
TGTGCCAGCAGTCCCCAGGTCGGACAGGGCGGGAGTCAGCCCCAGCATTTT
>TRBD1|TRBJ2-7|NA|14|TRBV7-9
CSSSPDRGDYEQYF
TGTTCCAGCAGCCCCGACAGGGGCGACTACGAGCAGTACTTC
>TRBD1|TRBJ1-5|NA|14|TRBV28
CASSQGQGRQPQHF
TGTGCCAGCAGCCAAGGACAGGGGCGTCAGCCCCAGCATTTT